This is a list of T cell receptor beta chains from one sample in a study of shared clonotypes between healthy human individuals. Data came from immunoSEQ multiplex PCR; TCRdb stores just in-frame clones and leaves some out. The sample includes roughly 590,000 clones, just under 97% of them seen just once. The sample was naive CD8+ T cells sorted from blood. These receptors were obtained from a woman aged 25 to 39 in good health. CDR3s include the opening cysteine and the closing phenylalanine or tryptophan. The order of the fields is V gene, J gene, D gene, clone size, CDR3 protein, CDR3 DNA. D genes are given only for firm matches. Clone size is given for some rows only: seen once, a few or many times, or a class if the clone is expanded.

>TRBV2|TRBJ1-2|-|-
CASSDKGLNYGYTF
TGTGCCAGCAGTGACAAGGGATTAAACTATGGCTACACCTTC
>TRBV19|TRBJ2-7|TRBD2|-
CASSIGLGLAEYEQYF
TGTGCCAGTAGTATAGGACTCGGACTAGCGGAATACGAGCAGTACTTC
>TRBV5-1|TRBJ2-2|-|once
CASSSQDGELFF
TGCGCCAGCAGCTCCCAGGACGGGGAGCTGTTTTTT
>TRBV6-5|TRBJ2-1|TRBD2|once
CASGGGRGNEQFF
TGTGCCAGCGGCGGCGGGAGGGGCAATGAGCAGTTCTTC
>TRBV9|TRBJ2-2|TRBD1|-
CASSELTGNVAGELFF
TGTGCCAGCAGCGAGCTGACAGGGAATGTGGCCGGGGAGCTGTTTTTT
>TRBV7-8|TRBJ2-1|TRBD2|-
CASSLGFAGEYNEQFF
TGTGCCAGCAGCTTAGGGTTCGCGGGAGAGTACAATGAGCAGTTCTTC
>TRBV19|TRBJ2-7|TRBD1|-
CASSAGGTGAYEQYF
TGTGCCAGTAGTGCCGGGGGGACAGGGGCGTACGAGCAGTACTTC
>TRBV13|TRBJ1-1|-|-
CASSPPGAIEAFF
TGTGCCAGCAGCCCACCCGGGGCTATTGAAGCTTTCTTT
>TRBV2|TRBJ2-6|TRBD1|-
CASTGQGEFISGANVLTF
TGTGCCAGCACCGGACAGGGGGAGTTCATCTCTGGGGCCAACGTCCTGACTTTC
>TRBV7-9|TRBJ2-1|-|-
CASSPGTGYNEQFF
TGTGCCAGCAGCCCCGGGACTGGATACAATGAGCAGTTCTTC
>TRBV28|TRBJ2-7|TRBD1|-
CASSLGQPFYEQYF
TGTGCCAGCAGTTTGGGACAGCCCTTCTACGAGCAGTACTTC
>TRBV9|TRBJ2-1|TRBD2|-
CASSTGTSGTNEQFF
TGTGCCAGCAGCACCGGGACTAGCGGGACGAATGAGCAGTTCTTC
>TRBV11-2|TRBJ2-1|-|-
CASTLSLGDEQFF
TGTGCCAGCACCTTGAGTTTGGGTGATGAGCAGTTCTTC
>TRBV28|TRBJ2-1|-|-
CASINTPPGNEQFF
TGTGCCAGCATTAACACCCCACCCGGCAATGAGCAGTTCTTC
>TRBV5-6|TRBJ2-7|TRBD2|-
CASRLLSSGNEQYF
TGTGCCAGCAGGCTCCTTTCAAGCGGGAACGAGCAGTACTTC
>TRBV30|TRBJ2-2|-|-
CAWIRENTGELFF
TGTGCCTGGATCCGGGAGAACACCGGGGAGCTGTTTTTT
>TRBV2|TRBJ2-1|TRBD2|-
CASREGLAVYNEQFF
TGTGCCAGCAGAGAGGGACTAGCGGTTTACAATGAGCAGTTCTTC
>TRBV11-3|TRBJ2-1|-|-
CASSLDSHEQFF
TGTGCCAGCAGCTTAGACTCTCATGAGCAGTTCTTC
>TRBV28|TRBJ2-7|TRBD1|few
CASSHPGQGSSYEQYF
TGTGCCAGCAGTCACCCAGGACAGGGGTCGTCCTACGAGCAGTACTTC
>TRBV28|TRBJ2-7|TRBD2|-
CASSPGGKPYEQYF
TGTGCCAGCAGTCCCGGGGGGAAACCCTACGAGCAGTACTTC
>TRBV10-3|TRBJ2-7|-|-
CASQDGPSYEQYF
TGTGCCTCCCAAGATGGGCCCAGCTACGAGCAGTACTTC
>TRBV9|TRBJ2-7|TRBD2|-
CASSQRGGYEQYF
TGTGCCAGCAGCCAACGGGGGGGCTACGAGCAGTACTTC
>TRBV28|TRBJ2-5|TRBD2|-
CASSLYWGGDKETQYF
TGTGCCAGCAGTTTATATTGGGGGGGGGATAAAGAGACCCAGTACTTC
>TRBV5-5|TRBJ2-1|-|-
CASSFRYGDSSYNEQFF
TGTGCCAGCAGCTTTCGATATGGGGACTCCTCCTACAATGAGCAGTTCTTC
>TRBV27|TRBJ2-7|TRBD2|few
CASSDSGRAYEQYF
TGTGCCAGCAGTGATAGCGGGAGGGCCTACGAGCAGTACTTC
>TRBV12-2|TRBJ2-1|-|-
CASRSAGTCNEQFF
TGTGCAAGTCGCTCAGCGGGAACGTGCAATGAGCAGTTCTTC
>TRBV2|TRBJ2-5|TRBD2|-
CASSESGRGRVTQYF
TGTGCCAGCAGTGAATCCGGGAGGGGGAGGGTGACCCAGTACTTC
>TRBV28|TRBJ2-1|-|-
CASTSRNEQFF
TGTGCCAGCACTTCCCGTAATGAGCAGTTCTTC
>TRBV9|TRBJ2-7|TRBD2|-
CASSPWGGSANEQYF
TGTGCCAGCAGCCCCTGGGGGGGGAGTGCCAACGAGCAGTACTTC
>TRBV28|TRBJ2-7|-|few
CASSLMGRYEQYF
TGTGCCAGCAGTTTGATGGGAAGATACGAGCAGTACTTC
>TRBV28|TRBJ2-5|-|-
CANSLRVPLQETQYF
TGTGCCAACAGTTTAAGGGTCCCCCTCCAAGAGACCCAGTACTTC
>TRBV6-6|TRBJ1-1|-|-
CASSYSIEEMNTEAFF
TGTGCCAGCAGTTACTCGATTGAAGAGATGAACACTGAAGCTTTCTTT
>TRBV29-1|TRBJ2-5|-|-
CSVGRGGETQYF
TGCAGCGTTGGCAGGGGAGGGGAGACCCAGTACTTC
>TRBV5-4|TRBJ1-1|-|-
CASSLELGPGDEAFF
TGTGCCAGCAGCTTGGAGCTTGGCCCAGGGGACGAAGCTTTCTTT
>TRBV6-5|TRBJ2-1|-|-
CASSYSRRQPYNEQFF
TGTGCCAGCAGTTACTCTCGGCGGCAACCTTACAATGAGCAGTTCTTC
>TRBV10-2|TRBJ2-7|-|-
CASSDDSYEQYF
TGCGCCAGCAGTGACGACTCCTACGAGCAGTACTTC
>TRBV4-1|TRBJ2-7|-|-
CASSQGRGNYEQYF
TGCGCCAGCAGCCAAGGGAGGGGGAACTACGAGCAGTACTTC
>TRBV5-6|TRBJ2-7|-|-
CASSLKFGSYEQYF
TGTGCCAGCAGCCTCAAATTCGGTTCCTACGAGCAGTACTTC
>TRBV21-1|TRBJ1-5|-|-
CASSKKGGRNGRQPQHF
TGTGCCAGCAGCAAAAAGGGGGGACGAAACGGGCGGCAGCCCCAGCATTTT
>TRBV10-1|TRBJ2-1|TRBD2|-
CASSKRLGLDYNEQFF
TGCGCCAGCAGTAAACGGTTGGGACTAGACTACAATGAGCAGTTCTTC
>TRBV2|TRBJ2-4|-|-
CASSLPRGIAKNIQYF
TGTGCCAGCAGCCTCCCGAGGGGGATAGCCAAAAACATTCAGTACTTC
>TRBV30|TRBJ1-4|-|-
CAWSVRYNEKLFF
TGTGCCTGGAGTGTACGTTATAATGAAAAACTGTTTTTT
>TRBV27|TRBJ2-6|-|-
CASSLLGSGANVLTF
TGTGCCAGCAGTTTATTGGGGTCCGGGGCCAACGTCCTGACTTTC
>TRBV9|TRBJ2-7|TRBD2|-
CASSPAGGYEQYF
TGTGCCAGCAGTCCAGCGGGAGGTTACGAGCAGTACTTC
>TRBV27|TRBJ2-7|TRBD2|-
CASRLAGGSFYEQYF
TGTGCCAGCAGACTAGCGGGAGGGAGCTTCTACGAGCAGTACTTC
>TRBV5-4|TRBJ2-3|-|-
CASSFGGGDADTQYF
TGTGCCAGCAGCTTTGGGGGTGGAGACGCAGATACGCAGTATTTT
>TRBV7-9|TRBJ1-2|-|once
CASSPDSAYEYNYGYTF
TGTGCCAGCAGCCCCGACAGCGCCTACGAGTATAACTATGGCTACACCTTC
>TRBV11-3|TRBJ2-1|-|-
CASSLAGDGYNEQFF
TGTGCCAGCAGCTTAGCAGGGGACGGGTACAATGAGCAGTTCTTC
>TRBV27|TRBJ2-1|-|-
CASSPDSSNEQFF
TGTGCCAGCAGTCCCGATTCGTCCAATGAGCAGTTCTTC
>TRBV6-6|TRBJ2-1|-|-
CASSLAFSYNEQFF
TGTGCCAGCAGTCTAGCGTTCTCCTACAATGAGCAGTTCTTC
>TRBV27|TRBJ2-7|-|once
CASSLSDSPGYKQYF
TGTGCCAGCAGTTTATCCGATAGTCCCGGCTACAAGCAGTACTTC
>TRBV5-1|TRBJ2-2|TRBD2|-
CASSLVPGGTEITGELFF
TGCGCCAGCAGCTTGGTCCCGGGAGGGACCGAAATCACCGGGGAGCTGTTTTTT
>TRBV27|TRBJ2-1|TRBD2|-
CASSSDPGGYNEQFF
TGTGCCAGCAGTTCAGACCCGGGGGGCTACAATGAGCAGTTCTTC